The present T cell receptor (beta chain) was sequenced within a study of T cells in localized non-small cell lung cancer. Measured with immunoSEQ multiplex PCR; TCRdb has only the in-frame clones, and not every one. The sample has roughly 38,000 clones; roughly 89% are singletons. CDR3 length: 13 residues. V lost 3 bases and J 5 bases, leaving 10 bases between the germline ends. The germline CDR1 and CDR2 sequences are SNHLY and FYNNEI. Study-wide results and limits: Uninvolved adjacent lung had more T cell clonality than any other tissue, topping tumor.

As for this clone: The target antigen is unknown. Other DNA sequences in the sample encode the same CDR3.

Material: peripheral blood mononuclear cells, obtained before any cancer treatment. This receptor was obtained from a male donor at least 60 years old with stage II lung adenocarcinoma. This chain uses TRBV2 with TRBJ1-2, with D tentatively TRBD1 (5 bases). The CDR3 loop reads CASSEEQDYGYTF. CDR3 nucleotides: TGTGCCAGCAGTGAGGAACAGGATTATGGCTACACCTTC.